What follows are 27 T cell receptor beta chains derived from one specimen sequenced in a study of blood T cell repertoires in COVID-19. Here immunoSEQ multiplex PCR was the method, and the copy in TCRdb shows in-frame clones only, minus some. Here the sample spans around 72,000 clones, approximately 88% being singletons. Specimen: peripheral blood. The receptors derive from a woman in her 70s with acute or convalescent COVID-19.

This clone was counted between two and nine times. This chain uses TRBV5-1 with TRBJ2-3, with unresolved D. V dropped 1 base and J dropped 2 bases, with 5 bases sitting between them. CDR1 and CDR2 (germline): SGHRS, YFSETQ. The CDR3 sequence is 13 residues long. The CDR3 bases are TGCGCCAGCAGCTTGACTTCCACAGATACGCAGTATTTT. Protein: CASSLTSTDTQYF.

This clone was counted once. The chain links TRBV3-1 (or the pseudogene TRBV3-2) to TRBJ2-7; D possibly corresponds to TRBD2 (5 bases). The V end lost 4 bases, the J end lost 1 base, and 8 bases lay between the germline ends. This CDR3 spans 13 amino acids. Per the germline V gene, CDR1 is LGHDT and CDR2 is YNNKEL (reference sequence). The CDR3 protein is CASSREPSYEQYF. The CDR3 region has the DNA TGTGCCAGCAGCCGGGAGCCGTCCTACGAGCAGTACTTC.

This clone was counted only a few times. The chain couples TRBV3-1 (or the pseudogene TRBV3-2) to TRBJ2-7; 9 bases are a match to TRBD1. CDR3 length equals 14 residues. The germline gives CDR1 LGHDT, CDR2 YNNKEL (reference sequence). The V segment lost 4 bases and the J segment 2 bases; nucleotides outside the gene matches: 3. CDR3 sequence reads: CASSLGQGPYEQYF. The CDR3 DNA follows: TGTGCCAGCAGCCTCGGACAGGGGCCCTACGAGCAGTACTTC.

In DNA, the CDR3 is TGTGCCAGCAGGACCCGGGACAGGGGTGCCAATGAGCAGTTCTTC. Protein: CASRTRDRGANEQFF. The chain uses TRBV6-5 and TRBJ2-1; 10 bases are a match to TRBD1. From germline, CDR1 is MNHEY and CDR2 SVGAGI. This CDR3 contains 15 residues. V lost 6 bases to trimming and J lost 6 bases; unmatched junction nucleotides: 8.

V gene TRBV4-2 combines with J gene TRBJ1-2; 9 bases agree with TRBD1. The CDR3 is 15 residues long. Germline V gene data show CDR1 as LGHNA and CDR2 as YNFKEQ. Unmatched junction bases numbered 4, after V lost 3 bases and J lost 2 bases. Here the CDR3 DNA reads TGTGCCAGCAGCCACGAACAGGGGGCGAACTATGGCTACACCTTC. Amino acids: CASSHEQGANYGYTF.

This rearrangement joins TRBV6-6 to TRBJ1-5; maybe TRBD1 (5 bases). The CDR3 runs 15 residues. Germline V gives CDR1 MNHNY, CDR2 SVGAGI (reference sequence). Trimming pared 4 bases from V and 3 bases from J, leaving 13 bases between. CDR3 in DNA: TGTGCCAGCAGTTTATTCGGGGGATCCAATCAGCCCCAGCATTTT. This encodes CASSLFGGSNQPQHF.

CDR3 in amino acids: CASSFWQGNTEAFF. The CDR3 coding sequence is TGTGCCAGCAGTTTTTGGCAGGGGAACACTGAAGCTTTCTTT. V usage is TRBV28 and J usage is TRBJ1-1; a weak D match, TRBD1 (5 bases). Trimming shortened V by 3 bases and J by 1 base, and 9 bases separated the two germline ends. Germline CDR1 reads MDHEN; CDR2 reads SYDVKM. The CDR3 has 14 amino acids.

The CDR3 coding sequence is TGTGCCAGCAGCTCGGACAGGGGGGAAGCCTACGAGCAGTACTTC. Its protein product is CASSSDRGEAYEQYF. This sequence joins TRBV7-8 and TRBJ2-7; the match to TRBD1 covers 10 bases. CDR3 length equals 15 residues. Unmatched junction bases numbered 5, after V lost 4 bases and J lost 2 bases. Germline CDR1 reads SGHVS; CDR2 reads FQNEAQ.

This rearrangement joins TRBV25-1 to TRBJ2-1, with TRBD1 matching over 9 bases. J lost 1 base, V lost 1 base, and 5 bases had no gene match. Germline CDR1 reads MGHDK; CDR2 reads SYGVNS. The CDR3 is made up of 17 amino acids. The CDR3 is CASSELDGTGSYNEQFF. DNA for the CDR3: TGTGCCAGCAGTGAATTAGATGGGACAGGGTCCTACAATGAGCAGTTCTTC.

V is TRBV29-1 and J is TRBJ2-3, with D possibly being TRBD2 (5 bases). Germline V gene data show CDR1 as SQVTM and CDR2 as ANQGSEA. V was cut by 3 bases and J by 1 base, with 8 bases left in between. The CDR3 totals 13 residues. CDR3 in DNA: TGCAGCGTTGATTGGCGGGGCACAGATACGCAGTATTTT. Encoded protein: CSVDWRGTDTQYF.

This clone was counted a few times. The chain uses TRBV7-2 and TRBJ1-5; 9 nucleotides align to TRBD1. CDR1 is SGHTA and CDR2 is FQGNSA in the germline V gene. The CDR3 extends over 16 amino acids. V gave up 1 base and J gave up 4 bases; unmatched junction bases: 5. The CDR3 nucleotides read TGTGCCAGCAGCTTAGAGAGAGGACAGGGGAATCAGCCCCAGCATTTT. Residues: CASSLERGQGNQPQHF.

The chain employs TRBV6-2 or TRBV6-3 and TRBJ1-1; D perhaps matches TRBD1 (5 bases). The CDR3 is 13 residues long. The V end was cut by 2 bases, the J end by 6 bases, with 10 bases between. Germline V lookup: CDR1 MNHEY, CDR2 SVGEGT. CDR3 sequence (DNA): TGTGCCAGCAGTTACCTTCGACAGTCTGAAGCTTTCTTT. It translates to CASSYLRQSEAFF.

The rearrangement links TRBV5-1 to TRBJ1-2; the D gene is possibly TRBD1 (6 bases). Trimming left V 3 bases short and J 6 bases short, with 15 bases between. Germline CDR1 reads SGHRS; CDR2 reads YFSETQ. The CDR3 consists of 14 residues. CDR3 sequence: CASSSPGRGDGYTF. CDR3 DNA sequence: TGCGCCAGCAGCTCCCCAGGCAGGGGTGATGGCTACACCTTC.

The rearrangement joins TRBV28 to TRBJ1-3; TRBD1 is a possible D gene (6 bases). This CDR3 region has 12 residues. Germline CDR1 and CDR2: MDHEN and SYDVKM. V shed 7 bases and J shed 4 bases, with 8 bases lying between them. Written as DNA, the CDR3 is TGTGCCAGCAACAGGGAGGGAAACACCATATATTTT. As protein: CASNREGNTIYF. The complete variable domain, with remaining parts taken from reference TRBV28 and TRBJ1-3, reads DVKVTQSSRYLVKRTGEKVFLECVQDMDHENMFWYRQDPGLGLRLIYFSYDVKMKEKGDIPEGYSVSREKKERFSLILESASTNQTSMYLCASNREGNTIYFGEGSWLTVV.

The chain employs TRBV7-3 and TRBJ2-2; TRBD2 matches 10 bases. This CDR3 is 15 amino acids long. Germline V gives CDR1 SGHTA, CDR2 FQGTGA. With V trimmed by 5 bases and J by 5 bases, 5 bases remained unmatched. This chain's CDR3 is CASSPGTSVTGELFF. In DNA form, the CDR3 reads TGTGCCAGCAGCCCCGGGACTAGCGTGACCGGGGAGCTGTTTTTT.

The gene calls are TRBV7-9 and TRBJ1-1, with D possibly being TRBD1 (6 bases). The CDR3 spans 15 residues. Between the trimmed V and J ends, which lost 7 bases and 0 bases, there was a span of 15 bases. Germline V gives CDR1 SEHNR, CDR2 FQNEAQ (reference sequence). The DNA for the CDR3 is TGTGCCAGCACTCTACAGGGAATCATGAACACTGAAGCTTTCTTT. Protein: CASTLQGIMNTEAFF.

CDR3 DNA sequence: TGTGCCAGCAGCTTCTCGTTGAACACTGAAGCTTTCTTT. As protein: CASSFSLNTEAFF. The rearrangement links TRBV7-9 to TRBJ1-1; D ambiguous. Looked up from germline, CDR1 is SEHNR and CDR2 is FQNEAQ (reference sequence). This CDR3 is 13 amino acids long. Trimming took 3 bases from V and 0 from J, leaving 5 bases between them. The full variable domain, with the rest looked up from reference TRBV7-9 and TRBJ1-1, is DTGVSQNPRHKITKRGQNVTFRCDPISEHNRLYWYRQTLGQGPEFLTYFQNEAQLEKSRLLSDRFSAERPKGSFSTLEIQRTEQGDSAMYLCASSFSLNTEAFFGQGTRLTVV.

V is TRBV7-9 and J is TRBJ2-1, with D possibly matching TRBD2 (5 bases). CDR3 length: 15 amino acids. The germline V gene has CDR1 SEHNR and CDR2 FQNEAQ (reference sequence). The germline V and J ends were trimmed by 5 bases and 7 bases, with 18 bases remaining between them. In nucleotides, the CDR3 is TGTGCCAGCAGCCTGCTGTTGGACTCCAATAATGAGCAGTTCTTC. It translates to CASSLLLDSNNEQFF.

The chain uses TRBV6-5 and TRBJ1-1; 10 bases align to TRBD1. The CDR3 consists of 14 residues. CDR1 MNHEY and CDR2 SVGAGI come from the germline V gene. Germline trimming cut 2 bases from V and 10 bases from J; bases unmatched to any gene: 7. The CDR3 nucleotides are TGTGCCAGCAGTTACAGGGACAGGGGTAGTAGAGCTTTCTTT. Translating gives CASSYRDRGSRAFF.

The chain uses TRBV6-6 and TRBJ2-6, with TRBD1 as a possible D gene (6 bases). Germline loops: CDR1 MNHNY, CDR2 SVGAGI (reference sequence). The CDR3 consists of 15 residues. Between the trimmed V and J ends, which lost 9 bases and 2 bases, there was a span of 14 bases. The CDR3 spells CASFKQGPGANVLTF. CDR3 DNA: TGTGCCAGTTTTAAACAGGGTCCTGGGGCCAACGTCCTGACTTTC.

CDR3 protein: CASSLGPGSYEQYF. The CDR3 nucleotides are TGTGCCAGCAGCTTAGGTCCAGGGTCCTACGAGCAGTACTTC. V gene TRBV7-2 combines with J gene TRBJ2-7, with a tentative D call TRBD1 (5 bases). Per the germline V gene, CDR1 is SGHTA and CDR2 is FQGNSA. This CDR3 spans 14 amino acids. V was clipped by 1 base and J by 1 base, with 8 bases between them.

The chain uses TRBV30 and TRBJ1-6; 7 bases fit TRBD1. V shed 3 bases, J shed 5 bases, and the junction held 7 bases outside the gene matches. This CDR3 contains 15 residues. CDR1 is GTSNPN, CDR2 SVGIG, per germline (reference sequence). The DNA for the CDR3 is TGTGCCTGGAGACCAGGGACAGTTAATAATTCACCCCTCCACTTT. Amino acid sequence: CAWRPGTVNNSPLHF.

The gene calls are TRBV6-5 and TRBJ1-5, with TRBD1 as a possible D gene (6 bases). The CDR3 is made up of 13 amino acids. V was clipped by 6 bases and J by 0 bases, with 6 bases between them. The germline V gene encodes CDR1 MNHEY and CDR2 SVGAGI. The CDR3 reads CASRQGSNQPQHF. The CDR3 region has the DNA TGTGCCAGCAGACAGGGTAGCAATCAGCCCCAGCATTTT.

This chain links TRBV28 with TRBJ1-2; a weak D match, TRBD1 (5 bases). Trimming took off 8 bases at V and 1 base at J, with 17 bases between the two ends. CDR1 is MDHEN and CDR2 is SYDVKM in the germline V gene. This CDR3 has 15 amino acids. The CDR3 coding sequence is TGTGCCAGCCGTTCCGATCGCCAGGGTAACTATGGCTACACCTTC. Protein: CASRSDRQGNYGYTF.

Here the CDR3 DNA reads TGTGCCAGCAGTAGCCGTGGGCGGGCCTACAATGAGCAGTTCTTC. Translating it yields CASSSRGRAYNEQFF. The gene calls are TRBV28 and TRBJ2-1, with D tentatively TRBD2 (5 bases). Germline V gene data show CDR1 as MDHEN and CDR2 as SYDVKM. Trimming took off 5 bases at V and 2 bases at J, with 13 bases between the two ends. CDR3 size: 15 residues.

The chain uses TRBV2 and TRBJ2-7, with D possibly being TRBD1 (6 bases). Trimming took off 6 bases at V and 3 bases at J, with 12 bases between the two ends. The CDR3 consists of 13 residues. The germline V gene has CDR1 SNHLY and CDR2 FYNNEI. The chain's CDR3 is CASRQGPNYEQYF. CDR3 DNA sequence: TGTGCCAGCAGGCAGGGGCCAAACTACGAGCAGTACTTC.

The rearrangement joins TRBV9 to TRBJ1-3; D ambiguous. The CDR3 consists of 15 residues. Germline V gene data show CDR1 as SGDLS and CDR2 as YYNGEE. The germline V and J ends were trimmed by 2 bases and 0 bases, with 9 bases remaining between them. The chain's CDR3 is CASSVVGSSGNTIYF. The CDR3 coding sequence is TGTGCCAGCAGCGTTGTCGGTAGCTCTGGAAACACCATATATTTT. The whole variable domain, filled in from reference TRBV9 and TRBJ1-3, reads DSGVTQTPKHLITATGQRVTLRCSPRSGDLSVYWYQQSLDQGLQFLIQYYNGEERAKGNILERFSAQQFPDLHSELNLSSLELGDSALYFCASSVVGSSGNTIYFGEGSWLTVV.